These 19 T cell receptor beta chains share one sample of origin, sequenced in a study of regulatory T cells in long-lasting Graves disease. Investigators prepared the TCR beta libraries by applying iRepertoire HTBI primers and Arm-PCR of CDR3 regions. Using its own MiXCR run on the multiplex PCR reads, TCRdb lists one record per CDR3 protein. The sample consists of a few hundred thousand distinct CDR3 sequences, roughly a quarter of them appearing once. Described time point: persistent/refractory GD, antithyroid drugs over 5 years with positive TRAb. Extracted PBMC RNA gave rise to the TCR library. Material: peripheral blood mononuclear cells (PBMCs), obtained when the disease was refractory, from a patient treated with antithyroid drugs. The receptor source for this set is a female donor with Graves disease.

This clonotype was observed at least ten times. The chain combines TRBV2 with TRBJ2-2; TRBD1 matches at 7 bases. CDR3 length equals 16 residues. Germline-derived CDR1 and CDR2 are SNHLY and FYNNEI. The V gene end was trimmed by 7 bases and the J gene end by 1 base; junction bases not matched to a gene: 9. CDR3 DNA sequence: TGTGCCAGCACCCCGTTGAGGGGGCGGAACACCGGGGAGCTGTTTTTT. As protein: CASTPLRGRNTGELFF.

The CDR3 loop reads CASMVGTNQETQYF. CDR3 sequence (DNA): TGCGCCAGCATGGTAGGGACAAACCAAGAGACCCAGTACTTC. The chain recombines TRBV5-1 with TRBJ2-5; D is possibly TRBD1 (6 bases). The CDR3 runs 14 residues. CDR1 and CDR2 from the germline V gene are SGHRS and YFSETQ. V was trimmed by 6 bases and J by 0 bases, leaving 12 bases between them. The full variable domain, with the rest looked up from reference TRBV5-1 and TRBJ2-5, is KAGVTQTPRYLIKTRGQQVTLSCSPISGHRSVSWYQQTPGQGLQFLFEYFSETQRNKGNFPGRFSGRQFSNSRSEMNVSTLELGDSALYLCASMVGTNQETQYFGPGTRLLVL.

This clonotype appeared many times. This sequence joins TRBV7-2 and TRBJ1-1; D gene uncertain. The CDR3 has 14 residues. V was clipped by 8 bases and J by 0 bases, with 13 bases between them. Per the germline V gene, CDR1 is SGHTA and CDR2 is FQGNSA. Here the CDR3 reads CASSPVRLNTEAFF. The CDR3, as DNA: TGTGCCAGCTCACCAGTGCGTCTGAACACTGAAGCTTTCTTT.

This clonotype was seen a handful of times. The chain combines TRBV27 with TRBJ2-5; 7 bases are shared with TRBD1. Germline-derived CDR1 and CDR2 are MNHEY and SMNVEV (reference sequence). V dropped 1 base and J dropped 5; count of bases not matched to a gene: 13. The CDR3 runs 17 residues. The CDR3 nucleotides are TGTGCCAGCAGTTTATTAACCGCCAGGGGGAGTCGGGAGACCCAGTACTTC. This gives the protein CASSLLTARGSRETQYF.

The V and J genes are TRBV2 and TRBJ2-7; unclear D gene. This CDR3 region has 15 residues. Trimming took off 8 bases at V and 0 bases at J, with 17 bases between the two ends. Germline-derived CDR1 and CDR2 are SNHLY and FYNNEI. CDR3 protein: CASGYRALSSYEQYF. The CDR3, as DNA: TGTGCCAGCGGGTACCGGGCCCTAAGCTCCTACGAGCAGTACTTC.

The chain is built from TRBV29-1 and TRBJ2-2; D may be TRBD2 (5 bases). The CDR3 spans 15 residues. Between the trimmed V and J ends, which lost 3 bases and 0 bases, there was a span of 11 bases. Germline CDR1 is SQVTM and CDR2 is ANQGSEA. CDR3 in amino acids: CSVESGRSNTGELFF. The CDR3 nucleotides read TGCAGCGTTGAGTCTGGGAGATCGAACACCGGGGAGCTGTTTTTT.

This clonotype has a count of ten or more. J is TRBJ2-7 and V is TRBV11-2; D unclear. This CDR3 spans 12 amino acids. Germline V gene lookup returns CDR1 SGHAT and CDR2 FQNNGV. The V end lost 3 bases, the J end lost 3 bases, and 6 bases lay between the germline ends. In DNA form, the CDR3 reads TGTGCCAGCAGCTTTAGGGACTACGAGCAGTACTTC. Translation gives CASSFRDYEQYF.

This clonotype was counted at least ten times. This chain joins TRBV6-5 and TRBJ2-5; TRBD2 matches at 7 bases. Germline V lookup: CDR1 MNHEY, CDR2 SVGAGI. The CDR3 length is 18 residues. V gave up 4 bases and J gave up 5 bases; unmatched junction bases: 19. The CDR3, as DNA: TGTGCCAGCAGTTTCTCCCGGACTAGTTGGGACCGGACGGAGACCCAGTACTTC. This codes for CASSFSRTSWDRTETQYF.

This clonotype occurred a few times. The chain uses TRBV27 and TRBJ1-2, with 7 bases identical to TRBD1. The V and J ends lost 4 bases and 2 bases, in that order; junction bases with no gene match: 10. Germline assignment: CDR1 MNHEY and CDR2 SMNVEV (reference sequence). The CDR3 extends over 16 amino acids. The CDR3 reads CASSSDRAVPNYGYTF. CDR3 nucleotides: TGTGCCAGCAGTTCCGACAGGGCCGTCCCCAACTATGGCTACACCTTC.

In the case of this clonotype: The likely explanation is a read error, given a far larger clone one base away. The CDR3 loop is CASSSSDNPRIGYGYTF. The CDR3 DNA follows: TGTGCCAGCAGTTCCTCTGACAATCCGAGGATTGGGTATGGCTACACCTTC. The chain carries TRBV2 and TRBJ1-2; unclear D gene. The CDR3 covers 17 residues. The germline V gene has CDR1 SNHLY and CDR2 FYNNEI. Trimming cost V 5 bases and J 5 bases, with 24 bases left between them. Filled out from reference TRBV2 and TRBJ1-2, the complete variable domain reads EPEVTQTPSHQVTQMGQEVILRCVPISNHLYFYWYRQILGQKVEFLVSFYNNEISEKSEIFDDQFSVERPDGSNFTLKIRSTKLEDSAMYFCASSSSDNPRIGYGYTFGSGTRLTVV.

The sample holds many counts of this clonotype. The chain links TRBV2 to TRBJ2-2; 9 nucleotides agree with TRBD1. The CDR3 runs to 14 residues. Trimming at V came to 11 bases and at J to 4 bases, leaving 8 bases not matched to a gene. In germline, CDR1 is SNHLY, CDR2 FYNNEI. This CDR3 is CARETGQGTGELFF. As DNA, the CDR3 is TGTGCCCGCGAAACGGGACAGGGCACCGGGGAGCTGTTTTTT.

This clonotype was seen at least ten times. The V call is TRBV12-3 or TRBV12-4, the J call TRBJ2-2; D may be TRBD2 (5 bases). V was trimmed by 5 bases and J by 4 bases, leaving 8 bases between them. The CDR3 runs 13 residues. DNA for the CDR3: TGTGCCAGCAGTCCGCGGGCCACCGGGGAGCTGTTTTTT. It is translated as CASSPRATGELFF.

CDR3 residues: CASSSTLAGLETQYF. DNA for the CDR3: TGTGCCAGCAGCTCCACGCTAGCGGGACTAGAGACCCAGTACTTC. The V call is TRBV7-2, the J call TRBJ2-5; 9 bases are a match to TRBD2. The V and J ends lost 4 bases and 4 bases, in that order; junction bases with no gene match: 7. Germline CDR1 is SGHTA and CDR2 is FQGNSA. The CDR3 extends over 15 amino acids.

V is TRBV28 and J is TRBJ2-5; D might be TRBD2 (5 bases). The CDR3 sequence is 14 residues long. Deletions cut 2 bases from V and 11 bases from J, with 18 bases between. Germline V gene data show CDR1 as MDHEN and CDR2 as SYDVKM. The CDR3 protein is CASSLLGPGLGQYF. As DNA, the CDR3 is TGTGCCAGCAGTTTACTGGGCCCCGGACTGGGGCAGTACTTC. Full variable domain (missing parts from reference TRBV28 and TRBJ2-5): DVKVTQSSRYLVKRTGEKVFLECVQDMDHENMFWYRQDPGLGLRLIYFSYDVKMKEKGDIPEGYSVSREKKERFSLILESASTNQTSMYLCASSLLGPGLGQYFGPGTRLLVL.

With regard to this clonotype: A read error may explain this, as a much larger clone is one base away. This chain joins TRBV24-1 and TRBJ2-7; 8 bases fit TRBD1. V lost 5 bases to trimming and J lost 5 bases; unmatched junction nucleotides: 7. CDR3 length: 14 residues. Germline lookup yields CDR1 KGHDR and CDR2 SFDVKD. For the CDR3, the DNA is TGTGCCACCAGTGGCGCGACAGGGGAGAACGAGCAGTACTTC. As protein: CATSGATGENEQYF.

The CDR3 region has the DNA TGTGCCAGCAGCTCCTACGAGAGGGCTGAAGCTTTCTTT. It yields the protein CASSSYERAEAFF. The chain couples TRBV7-2 to TRBJ1-1; D ambiguous. Germline V gene sequence: CDR1 SGHTA, CDR2 FQGNSA. The CDR3 loop spans 13 amino acids. V lost 4 bases and J lost 6, with 12 bases in between. The complete variable domain, with remaining parts taken from reference TRBV7-2 and TRBJ1-1, reads GAGVSQSPSNKVTEKGKDVELRCDPISGHTALYWYRQSLGQGLEFLIYFQGNSAPDKSGLPSDRFSAERTGGSVSTLTIQRTQQEDSAVYLCASSSYERAEAFFGQGTRLTVV.

This clonotype was seen more than once but under ten times. The CDR3 region has the DNA TGTGCCAGCAGTTACTCAGGACTAGCGGGAGTTCACGAGCAGTACTTC. Translation gives CASSYSGLAGVHEQYF. The J gene is TRBJ2-7, the V gene TRBV6-5; TRBD2 matches 13 bases. V shed 0 bases and J 5 bases; nucleotides not matched to a gene: 4. This CDR3 comprises 16 residues. In germline, CDR1 is MNHEY, CDR2 SVGAGI.

The chain employs TRBV6-1 and TRBJ2-7, with D possibly TRBD1 on 6 matching bases. CDR3 size: 14 residues. Germline values: CDR1 MNHNS, CDR2 SASEGT. The V and J ends lost 2 bases and 3 bases respectively, with 11 bases between them. The CDR3 loop is CASSELDRLYEQYF. As DNA, the CDR3 is TGTGCCAGCAGTGAACTCGACAGGCTCTACGAGCAGTACTTC.

There are a few counts of this clonotype. The rearrangement joins TRBV7-9 to TRBJ2-5; D perhaps matches TRBD2 (5 bases). Per germline, CDR1 SEHNR and CDR2 FQNEAQ (reference sequence). This CDR3 contains 13 residues. V gave up 1 base and J gave up 5 bases, with 8 bases separating them. The CDR3 spells CASSLELVETQYF. The CDR3 bases are TGTGCCAGCAGCTTAGAACTAGTGGAGACCCAGTACTTC. The full variable domain, with the rest looked up from reference TRBV7-9 and TRBJ2-5, is DTGVSQNPRHKITKRGQNVTFRCDPISEHNRLYWYRQTLGQGPEFLTYFQNEAQLEKSRLLSDRFSAERPKGSFSTLEIQRTEQGDSAMYLCASSLELVETQYFGPGTRLLVL.